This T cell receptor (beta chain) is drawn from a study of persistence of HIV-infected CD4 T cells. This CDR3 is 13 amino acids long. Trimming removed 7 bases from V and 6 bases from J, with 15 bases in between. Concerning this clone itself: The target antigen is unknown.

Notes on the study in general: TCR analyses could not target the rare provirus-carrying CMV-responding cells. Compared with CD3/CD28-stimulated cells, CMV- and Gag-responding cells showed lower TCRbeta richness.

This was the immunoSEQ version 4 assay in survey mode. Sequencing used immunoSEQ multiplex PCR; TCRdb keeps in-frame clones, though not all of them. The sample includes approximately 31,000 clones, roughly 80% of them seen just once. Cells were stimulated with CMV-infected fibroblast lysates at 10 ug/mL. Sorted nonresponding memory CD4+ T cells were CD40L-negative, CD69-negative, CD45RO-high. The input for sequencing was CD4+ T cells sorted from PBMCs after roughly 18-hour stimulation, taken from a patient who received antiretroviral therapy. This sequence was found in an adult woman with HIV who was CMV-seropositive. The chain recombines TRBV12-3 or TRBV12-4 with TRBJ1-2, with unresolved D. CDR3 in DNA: TGTGCCAGCACCGCCGGTGATACGAATGGCTACACCTTC. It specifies CASTAGDTNGYTF.